What follows describes a single TCR beta chain. Antigen: not known. The data were produced by immunoSEQ multiplex PCR, yet TCRdb's version contains in-frame clones alone and is incomplete. The sample comprises 150,000 to 200,000 clones, 94% of which are singletons, and 7.5% to 9.5% rests with the top ten. The sample originates from a study of T cell responses to AZD1222 COVID-19 vaccine. Whole-study findings and limits: Spike-specific TCR breadth and depth both grew after two AZD1222 doses. It was only after the peak T cell response that any repertoires were sampled.

The CDR3 covers 15 residues. Germline V gene lookup returns CDR1 SGHDT and CDR2 YYEEEE. Trimming at V came to 4 bases and at J to 2 bases, leaving 6 bases not matched to a gene. The chain is built from TRBV5-6 and TRBJ2-3; 8 bases agree with TRBD1. Material: peripheral blood, obtained on day 0 of AZD1222 vaccination. The TCR sequence derives from an adult in good health. CDR3 in amino acids: CASSTGQGATDTQYF. The CDR3 DNA is TGTGCCAGCAGCACCGGACAGGGTGCCACAGATACGCAGTATTTT.